The clone carrying this T cell receptor (beta chain) was detected ten times or more. Its antigen is still unknown. This sample was included in a study of T cell repertoires in cytomegalovirus infection. Study in general: Carrying CMV and the relevant HLA type showed in public TCR beta signatures.

This CDR3 has 17 amino acids. With 7 bases removed from V and 0 bases from J, the gap between germline ends came to 19 bases. CDR1 MNHEY and CDR2 SVGEGT come from the germline V gene. TCRdb reanalysed the reads using MiXCR and keeps one entry per CDR3 protein. Seen here are under 200,000 distinct CDR3 sequences, 8% to 10% observed once, and the top ten hold approximately 4.3%. Regarding the study as a whole: The cumulative frequency of public TCR beta families identified carriers of CMV plus the relevant HLA. Clonotypes of TCR beta that were HLA-C-restricted and CMV-specific dominated the ex vivo response.

The chain employs TRBV6-2 or TRBV6-3 and TRBJ2-1; no firm D call. The receptor's source is a human donor in good health (CMV status not recorded). Some clones in this sample may be carry-over from other donors' samples. Sequenced input: PBMCs. The chain's CDR3 is CASTITSDESSYNEQFF. The DNA for the CDR3 is TGTGCCAGCACCATAACCAGCGACGAGAGCTCCTACAATGAGCAGTTCTTC.